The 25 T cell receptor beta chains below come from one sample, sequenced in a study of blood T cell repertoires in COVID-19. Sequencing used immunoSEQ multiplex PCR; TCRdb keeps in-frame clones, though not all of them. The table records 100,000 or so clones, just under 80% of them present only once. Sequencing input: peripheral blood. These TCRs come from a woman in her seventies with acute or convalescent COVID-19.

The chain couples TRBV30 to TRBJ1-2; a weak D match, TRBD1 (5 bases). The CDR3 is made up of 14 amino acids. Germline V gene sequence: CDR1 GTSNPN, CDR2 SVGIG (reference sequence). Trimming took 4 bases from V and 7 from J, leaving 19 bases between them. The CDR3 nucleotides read TGTGCCTGGAACCGACTAGGGGTGTACGGTGGCTACACCTTC. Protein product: CAWNRLGVYGGYTF.

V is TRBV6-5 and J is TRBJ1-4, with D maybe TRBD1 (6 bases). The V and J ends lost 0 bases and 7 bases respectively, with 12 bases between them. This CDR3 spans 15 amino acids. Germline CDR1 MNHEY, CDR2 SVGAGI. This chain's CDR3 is CASSYSPGESEKLFF. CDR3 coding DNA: TGTGCCAGCAGTTACTCTCCAGGGGAGAGTGAAAAACTGTTTTTT.

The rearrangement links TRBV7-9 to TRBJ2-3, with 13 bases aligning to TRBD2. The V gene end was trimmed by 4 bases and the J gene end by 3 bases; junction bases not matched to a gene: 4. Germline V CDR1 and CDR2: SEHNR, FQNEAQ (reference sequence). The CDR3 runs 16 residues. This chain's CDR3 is CASSSGTSGVTDTQYF. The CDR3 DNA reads TGTGCCAGCAGCTCGGGGACTAGCGGGGTGACAGATACGCAGTATTTT.

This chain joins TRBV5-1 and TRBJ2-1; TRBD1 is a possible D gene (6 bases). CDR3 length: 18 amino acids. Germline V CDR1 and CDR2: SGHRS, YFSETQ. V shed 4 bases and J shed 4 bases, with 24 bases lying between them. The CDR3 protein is CASSDEKSRGRRYNEQFF. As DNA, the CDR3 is TGCGCCAGCAGCGACGAAAAATCCAGGGGAAGAAGGTACAATGAGCAGTTCTTC.

In DNA form, the CDR3 reads TGCGCCAGCCGTCAATCCCTACAGGGGGCGAACGAGCAGTACTTC. This sequence encodes CASRQSLQGANEQYF. The V call is TRBV5-1, the J call TRBJ2-7; 9 bases are shared with TRBD1. The CDR3 totals 15 residues. The J segment lost 5 bases and the V segment lost 7 bases, leaving 13 bases of the junction unmatched. Per the germline V gene, CDR1 is SGHRS and CDR2 is YFSETQ.

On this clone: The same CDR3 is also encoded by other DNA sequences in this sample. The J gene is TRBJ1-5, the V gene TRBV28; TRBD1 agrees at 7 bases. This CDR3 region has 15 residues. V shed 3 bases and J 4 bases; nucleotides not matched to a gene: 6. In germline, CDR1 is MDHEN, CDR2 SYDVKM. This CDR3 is CASSFSGGGNQPQHF. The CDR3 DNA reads TGTGCCAGCAGTTTTTCAGGGGGTGGTAATCAGCCCCAGCATTTT.

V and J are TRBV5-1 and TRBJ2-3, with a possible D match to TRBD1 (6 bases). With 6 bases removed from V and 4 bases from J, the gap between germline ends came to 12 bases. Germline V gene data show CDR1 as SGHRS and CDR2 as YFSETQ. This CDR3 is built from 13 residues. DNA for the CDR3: TGCGCCAGCAAACAGGGTTATCCAGATACGCAGTATTTT. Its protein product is CASKQGYPDTQYF.

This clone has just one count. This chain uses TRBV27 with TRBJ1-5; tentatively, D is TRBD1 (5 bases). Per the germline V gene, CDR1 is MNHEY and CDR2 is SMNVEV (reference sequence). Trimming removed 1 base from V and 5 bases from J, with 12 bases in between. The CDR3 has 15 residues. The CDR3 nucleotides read TGTGCCAGCAGTTTATGGGCAGGGTCCCATCAGCCCCAGCATTTT. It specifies CASSLWAGSHQPQHF.

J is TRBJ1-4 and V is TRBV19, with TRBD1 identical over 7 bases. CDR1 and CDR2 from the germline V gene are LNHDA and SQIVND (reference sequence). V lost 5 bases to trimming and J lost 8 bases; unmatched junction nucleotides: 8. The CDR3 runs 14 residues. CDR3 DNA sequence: TGTGCCAGTAGTTCCGACAGGGACGGGGAAAAACTGTTTTTT. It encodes CASSSDRDGEKLFF. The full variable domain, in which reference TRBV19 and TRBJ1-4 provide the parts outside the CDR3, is DGGITQSPKYLFRKEGQNVTLSCEQNLNHDAMYWYRQDPGQGLRLIYYSQIVNDFQKGDIAEGYSVSREKKESFPLTVTSAQKNPTAFYLCASSSDRDGEKLFFGSGTQLSVL.

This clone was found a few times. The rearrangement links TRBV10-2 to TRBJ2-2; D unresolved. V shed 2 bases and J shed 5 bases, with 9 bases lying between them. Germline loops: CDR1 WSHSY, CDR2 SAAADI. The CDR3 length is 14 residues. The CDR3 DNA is TGCGCCAGCAGTGAGAGGTGGAGTACCGGGGAGCTGTTTTTT. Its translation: CASSERWSTGELFF.

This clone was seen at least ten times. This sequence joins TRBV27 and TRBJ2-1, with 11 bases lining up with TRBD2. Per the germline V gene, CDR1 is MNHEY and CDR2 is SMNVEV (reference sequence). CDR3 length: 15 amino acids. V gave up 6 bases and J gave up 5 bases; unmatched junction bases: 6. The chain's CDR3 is CASSGLAGGDNEQFF. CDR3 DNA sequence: TGTGCCAGCAGCGGTCTAGCGGGGGGTGACAATGAGCAGTTCTTC.

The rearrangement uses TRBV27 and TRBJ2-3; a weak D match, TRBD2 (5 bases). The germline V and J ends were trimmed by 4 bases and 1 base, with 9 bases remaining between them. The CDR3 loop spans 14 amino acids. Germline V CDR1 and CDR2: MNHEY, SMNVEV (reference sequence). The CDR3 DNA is TGTGCCAGCAGTTACGGACTGGGCACAGATACGCAGTATTTT. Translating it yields CASSYGLGTDTQYF.

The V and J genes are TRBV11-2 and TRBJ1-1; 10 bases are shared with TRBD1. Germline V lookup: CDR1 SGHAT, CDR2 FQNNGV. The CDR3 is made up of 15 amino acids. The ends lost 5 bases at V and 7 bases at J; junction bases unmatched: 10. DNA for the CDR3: TGTGCCAGCAGCCGAAGACAGGGGGCTGAAAGTGAAGCTTTCTTT. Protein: CASSRRQGAESEAFF. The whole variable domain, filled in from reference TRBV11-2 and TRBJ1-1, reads EAGVAQSPRYKIIEKRQSVAFWCNPISGHATLYWYQQILGQGPKLLIQFQNNGVVDDSQLPKDRFSAERLKGVDSTLKIQPAKLEDSAVYLCASSRRQGAESEAFFGQGTRLTVV.

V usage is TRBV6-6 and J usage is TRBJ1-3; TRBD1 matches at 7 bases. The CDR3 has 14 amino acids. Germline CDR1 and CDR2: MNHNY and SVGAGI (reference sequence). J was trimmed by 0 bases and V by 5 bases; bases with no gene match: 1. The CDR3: CASSGTASGNTIYF. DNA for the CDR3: TGTGCCAGCAGTGGGACAGCCTCTGGAAACACCATATATTTT.

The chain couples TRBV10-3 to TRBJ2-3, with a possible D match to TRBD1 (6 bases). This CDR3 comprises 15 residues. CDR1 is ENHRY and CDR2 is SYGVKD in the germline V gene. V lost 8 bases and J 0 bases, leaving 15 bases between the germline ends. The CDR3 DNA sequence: TGTGCCATCCGGGCAGGGGAAATGAGCACAGATACGCAGTATTTT. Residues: CAIRAGEMSTDTQYF.

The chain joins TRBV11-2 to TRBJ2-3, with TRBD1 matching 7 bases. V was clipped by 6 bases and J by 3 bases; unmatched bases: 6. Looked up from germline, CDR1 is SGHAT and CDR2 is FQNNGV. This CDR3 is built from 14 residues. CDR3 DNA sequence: TGTGCCAGCAGTCGAGACAGGGTAACAGATACGCAGTATTTT. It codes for CASSRDRVTDTQYF.

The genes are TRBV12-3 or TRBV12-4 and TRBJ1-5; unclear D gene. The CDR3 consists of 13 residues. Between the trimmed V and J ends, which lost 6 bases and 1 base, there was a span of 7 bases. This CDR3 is CASRLSSNQPQHF. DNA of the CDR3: TGTGCCAGCAGGCTAAGCAGCAATCAGCCCCAGCATTTT.

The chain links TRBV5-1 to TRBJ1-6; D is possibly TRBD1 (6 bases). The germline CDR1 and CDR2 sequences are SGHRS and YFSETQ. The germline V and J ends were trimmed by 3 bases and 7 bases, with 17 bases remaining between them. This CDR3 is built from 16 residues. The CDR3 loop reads CASSSTSGVYNSPLHF. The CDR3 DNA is TGCGCCAGCAGCTCAACTTCAGGGGTTTACAATTCACCCCTCCACTTT.

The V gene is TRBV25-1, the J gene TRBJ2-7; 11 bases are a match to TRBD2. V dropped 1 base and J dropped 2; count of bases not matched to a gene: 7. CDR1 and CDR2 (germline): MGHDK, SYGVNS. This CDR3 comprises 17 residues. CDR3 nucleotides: TGTGCCAGCAGTGAATCTGTTCTAGCGGGGGGAACCTACGAGCAGTACTTC. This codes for CASSESVLAGGTYEQYF.

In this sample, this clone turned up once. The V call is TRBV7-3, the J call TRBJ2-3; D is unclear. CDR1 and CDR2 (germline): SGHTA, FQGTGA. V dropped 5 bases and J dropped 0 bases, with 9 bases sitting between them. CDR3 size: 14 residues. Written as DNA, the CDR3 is TGTGCCAGCAGCCCGGTTGCTAGCACAGATACGCAGTATTTT. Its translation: CASSPVASTDTQYF.

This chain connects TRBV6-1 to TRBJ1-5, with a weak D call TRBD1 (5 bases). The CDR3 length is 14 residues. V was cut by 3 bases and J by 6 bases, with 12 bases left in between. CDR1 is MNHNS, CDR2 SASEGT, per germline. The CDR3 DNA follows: TGTGCCAGCAGTGATTTCGGGGGGGTTCAGCCCCAGCATTTT. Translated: CASSDFGGVQPQHF.

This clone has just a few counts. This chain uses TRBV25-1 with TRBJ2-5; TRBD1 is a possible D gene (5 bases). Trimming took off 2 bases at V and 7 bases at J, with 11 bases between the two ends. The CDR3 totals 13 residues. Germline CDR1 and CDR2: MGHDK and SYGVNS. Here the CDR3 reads CASSEGAGGTQYF. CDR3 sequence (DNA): TGTGCCAGCAGTGAAGGGGCAGGCGGGACCCAGTACTTC.

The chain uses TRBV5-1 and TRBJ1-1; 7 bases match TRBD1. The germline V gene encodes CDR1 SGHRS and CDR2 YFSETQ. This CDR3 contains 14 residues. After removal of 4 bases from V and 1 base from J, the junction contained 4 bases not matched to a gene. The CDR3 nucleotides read TGCGCCAGCAGCCAGGGACAGCCGAACACTGAAGCTTTCTTT. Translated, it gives CASSQGQPNTEAFF.

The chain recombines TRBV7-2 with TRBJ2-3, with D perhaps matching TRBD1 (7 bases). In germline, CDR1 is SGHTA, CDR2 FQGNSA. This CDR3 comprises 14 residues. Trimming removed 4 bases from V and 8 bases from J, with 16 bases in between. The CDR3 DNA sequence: TGTGCCAGCAGCTCCACCCGACAGGGAGGTACGCAGTATTTT. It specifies CASSSTRQGGTQYF.

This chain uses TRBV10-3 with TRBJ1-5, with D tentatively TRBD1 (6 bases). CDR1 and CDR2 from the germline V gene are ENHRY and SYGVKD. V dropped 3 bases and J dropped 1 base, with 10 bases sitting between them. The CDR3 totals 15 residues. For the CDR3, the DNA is TGTGCCATCAGTGATCAGGGGATGAGCAATCAGCCCCAGCATTTT. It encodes CAISDQGMSNQPQHF.